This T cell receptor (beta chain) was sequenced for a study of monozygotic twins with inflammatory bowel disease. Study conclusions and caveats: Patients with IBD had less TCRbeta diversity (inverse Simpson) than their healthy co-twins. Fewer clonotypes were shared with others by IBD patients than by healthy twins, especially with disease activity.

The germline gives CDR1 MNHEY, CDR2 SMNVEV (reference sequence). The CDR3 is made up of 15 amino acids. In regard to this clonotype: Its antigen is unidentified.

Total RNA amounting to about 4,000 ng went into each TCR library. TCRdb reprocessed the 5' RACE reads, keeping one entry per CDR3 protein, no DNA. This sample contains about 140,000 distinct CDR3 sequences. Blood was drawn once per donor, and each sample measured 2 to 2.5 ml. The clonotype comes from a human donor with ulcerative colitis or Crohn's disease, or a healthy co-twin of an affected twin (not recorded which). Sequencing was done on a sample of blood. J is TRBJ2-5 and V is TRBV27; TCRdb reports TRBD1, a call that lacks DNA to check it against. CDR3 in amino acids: CASSLETGVRETQYF.